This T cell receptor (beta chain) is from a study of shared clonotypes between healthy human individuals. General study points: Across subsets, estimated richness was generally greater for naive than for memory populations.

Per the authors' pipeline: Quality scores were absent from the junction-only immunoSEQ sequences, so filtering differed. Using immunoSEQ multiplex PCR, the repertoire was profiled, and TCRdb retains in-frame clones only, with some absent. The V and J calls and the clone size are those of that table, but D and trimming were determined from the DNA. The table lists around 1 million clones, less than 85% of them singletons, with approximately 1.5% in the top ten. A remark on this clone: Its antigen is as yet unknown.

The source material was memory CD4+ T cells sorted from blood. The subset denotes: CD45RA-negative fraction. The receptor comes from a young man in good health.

The CDR3, as DNA: TGTGCCAGCAGCCCCGACAGGGCATCTTCTGGAAACACCATATATTTT. Protein product: CASSPDRASSGNTIYF. This chain uses TRBV2 with TRBJ1-3; 7 bases fit TRBD1. V shed 6 bases and J 1 base; nucleotides not matched to a gene: 9. The CDR3 consists of 16 residues. CDR1 is SNHLY, CDR2 FYNNEI, per germline.